This TCR beta chain was found in a study of T cells in Graves' hyperthyroidism and ophthalmopathy (dated by TCRdb to the late 2010s). Turning to the overall study: Peripheral blood samples were taken at initial diagnosis, before any treatment was given. To identify distinguishing TCR V-J signatures, a discovery cohort of about 100 patients was used, comprising 43 with Graves' ophthalmopathy and around 57 with stable Graves' hyperthyroidism. Prospective prediction of ophthalmopathy was tested in an independent validation cohort of 18 to 20 hyperthyroidism patients and around 16 patients who later progressed to ophthalmopathy. The 75 to 100 discovery patients were randomly split 7:3 into training and test sets. Thyroid tissue and blood T-cell repertoires from about six Graves' hyperthyroidism patients were also compared in the study. Following sampling, methimazole starting at 30 mg daily was given to hyperthyroidism patients, and high-dose intravenous methylprednisolone was given to ophthalmopathy patients. The paper describes TCR Vbeta CDR3 sequencing of roughly 130 peripheral blood samples, made up of approximately 40 ophthalmopathy patients, approximately 73 hyperthyroidism patients and 17 progressor patients.

Hyperthyroidism patients were newly diagnosed, with disease duration under 2 months, and aged 18 to 65 years. Patients with uncontrolled infections, other autoimmune diseases, pregnancy or lactation were excluded. Clinical symptoms, serum thyroxine and TRAb, thyroid ultrasound, and orbital computed tomography formed the basis for the diagnoses. For progressor patients, blood was drawn at the first diagnosis of hyperthyroidism, before any ophthalmopathy symptoms had appeared. PBMCs were separated from approximately 9.9 ml of fresh peripheral blood using Ficoll-Paque density gradient centrifugation. Patients classed as progressors first received a Graves' hyperthyroidism diagnosis and then went on to develop ophthalmopathy during follow-up. Total RNA was extracted with Trizol reagent, and quality was checked on an Agilent 2100 Bioanalyzer. The paper's findings and limits, for the study overall: In validation, progression to ophthalmopathy was predicted by the model with around 71% sensitivity and about 72% specificity, a median of roughly 6 months before onset. Sample size was not statistically predetermined, and investigators were not blinded to group allocation. A 13 V-J signature model separated ophthalmopathy from stable hyperthyroidism, with about 88% sensitivity and 81.08% specificity in cross-validation and 80%/75% in testing. Most expanded thyroid clonotypes (frequency above 0.001) were also found in blood, which suggests that blood repertoires may mirror thyroid immune responses.

The CDR3 holds 15 amino acids from the cysteine to the phenylalanine. This entry keeps only the CDR3 DNA: 45 bases, framed from base 1. At the junction V is shortened by 3 bases and J by 4 bases, with 15 bases in between. There are many counts of this clonotype. Its antigen target is currently unknown. Base qualities were left out, and no much larger clone turns up one base away. Amplification of TCR beta CDR3 regions was carried out from RNA transcripts. The TCR CDR3 was subjected to a first round of RT-PCR using the HTBI primer set and the Qiagen OneStep RT-PCR kit. Libraries were constructed in a second round of multiplex PCR, after which size selection and purification were carried out. Paired-end sequencing of the libraries was performed with 100 bp reads on an Illumina HiSeq2000. Per the authors' processing: SOAPnuke was used to process the raw data, throwing out any read that contained adapters or uncalled bases, had a mean Phred below 15, or lacked an exact constant-primer or identifier match. COPE v1.2.5 was used to merge high-quality paired reads, and clonotypes were defined as unique nucleotide sequences. MiTCR v1.1 was used to align clonotypes to the IMGT TRBV, TRBD and TRBJ reference segments. The analysis included only V-J combinations with a frequency above 0.0001, which together covered around 99% of the repertoires. The TCS score was defined as the ratio of F50 (clonal expansion) to E x V (chaos), calculated using BLOSUM62-based TCRdist between CDR3 peptides within each V-J. Welch's t-statistics and random forest reduced 500 to 650 V-J features to 13, which were used in a naive Bayes classifier (R e1071). Starting from the raw public reads, TCRdb applied fastp trimming at Q25, assembled clones with MiXCR and retained in-frame beta chains. Rows are unified per CDR3 protein, each entry keeping the most common DNA and genes. These V and J calls are TCRdb output, not the study's own analysis. This sample has about 260,000 distinct CDR3 sequences in its table, and less than 30% of those were observed once. The ten largest clones take up around 30% of the sample.

The receptor was derived from a man aged 40-49 years with Graves' hyperthyroidism that later progressed to Graves' ophthalmopathy. The chain was built from TRBV12-3 or TRBV12-4 and TRBJ1-2, with a tentative D gene TRBD1 over 5 matching bases. Sequenced sample: blood. The CDR3 region reads CASSFLGDGTYGYTF. The DNA is as follows: TGTGCCAGCAGTTTTCTCGGGGACGGAACCTATGGCTACACCTTC.